This section outlines one T cell receptor beta chain sequence together with its context. This entry comes from a study of OX40 agonist ivuxolimab in advanced cancers. The protocol was immunoSEQ multiplex PCR, while the TCRdb copy is restricted to in-frame clones and leaves out a portion. The repertoire holds approximately 50,000 clones, with roughly nine tenths as singletons. Germline lookup yields CDR1 LNHDA and CDR2 SQIVND (reference sequence). The CDR3 sequence is 15 residues long. The ends were cut back, 5 bases at V and 5 bases at J, with 18 bases in the middle. Sequences were derived from CD4+ or CD8+ T cells sorted from blood, sampled in a trial of the OX40 agonist ivuxolimab. The source is an adult with an advanced solid tumor such as melanoma, head and neck, liver or kidney cancer. The chain recombines TRBV19 with TRBJ1-2; D might be TRBD1 (6 bases). In DNA form, the CDR3 reads TGTGCCAGTAGTCCACGGACAGACGAGCCATATGGCTACACCTTC. This translates into CASSPRTDEPYGYTF.